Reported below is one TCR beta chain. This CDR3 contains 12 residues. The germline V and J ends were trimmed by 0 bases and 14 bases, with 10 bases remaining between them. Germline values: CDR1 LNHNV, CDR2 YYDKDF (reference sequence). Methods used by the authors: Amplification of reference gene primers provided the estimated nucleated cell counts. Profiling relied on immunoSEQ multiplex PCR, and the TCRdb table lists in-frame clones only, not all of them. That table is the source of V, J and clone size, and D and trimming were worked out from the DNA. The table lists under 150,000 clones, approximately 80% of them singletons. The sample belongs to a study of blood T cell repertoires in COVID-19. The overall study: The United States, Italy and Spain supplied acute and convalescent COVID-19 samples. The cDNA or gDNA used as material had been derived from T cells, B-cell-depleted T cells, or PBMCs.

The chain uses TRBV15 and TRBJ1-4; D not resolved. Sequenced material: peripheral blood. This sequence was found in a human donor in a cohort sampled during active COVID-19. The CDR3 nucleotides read TGTGCCACCAGCAGAGATCATCCGACTCTGTTTTTT. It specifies CATSRDHPTLFF.